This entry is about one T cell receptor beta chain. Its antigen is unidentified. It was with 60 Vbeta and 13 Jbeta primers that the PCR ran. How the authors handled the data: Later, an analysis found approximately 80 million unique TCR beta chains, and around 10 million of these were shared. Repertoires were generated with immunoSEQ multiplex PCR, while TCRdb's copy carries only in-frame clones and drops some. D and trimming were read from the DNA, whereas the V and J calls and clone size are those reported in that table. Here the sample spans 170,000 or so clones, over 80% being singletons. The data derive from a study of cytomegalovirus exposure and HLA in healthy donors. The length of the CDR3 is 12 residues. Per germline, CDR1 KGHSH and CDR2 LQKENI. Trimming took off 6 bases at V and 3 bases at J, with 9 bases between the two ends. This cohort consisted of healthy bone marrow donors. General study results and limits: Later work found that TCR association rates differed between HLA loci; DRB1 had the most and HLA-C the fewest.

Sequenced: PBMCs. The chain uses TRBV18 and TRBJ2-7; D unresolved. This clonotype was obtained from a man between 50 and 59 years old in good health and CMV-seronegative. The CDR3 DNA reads TGTGCCAGCTCCCCATCAAACTACGAGCAGTACTTC. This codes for CASSPSNYEQYF.